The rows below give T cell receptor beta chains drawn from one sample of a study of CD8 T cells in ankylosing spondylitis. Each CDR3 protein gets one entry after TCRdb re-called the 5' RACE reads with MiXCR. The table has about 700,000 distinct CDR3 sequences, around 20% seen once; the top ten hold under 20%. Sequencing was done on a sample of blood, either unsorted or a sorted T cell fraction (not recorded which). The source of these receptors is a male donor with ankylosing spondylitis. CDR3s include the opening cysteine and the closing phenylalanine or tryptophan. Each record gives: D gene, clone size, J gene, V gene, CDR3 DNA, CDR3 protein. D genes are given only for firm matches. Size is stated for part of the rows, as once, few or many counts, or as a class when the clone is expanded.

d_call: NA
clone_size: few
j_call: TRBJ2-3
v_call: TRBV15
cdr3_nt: TGTGCCACCAGCAGTACTAGCTACCCCACAGATACGCAGTATTTT
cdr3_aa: CATSSTSYPTDTQYF

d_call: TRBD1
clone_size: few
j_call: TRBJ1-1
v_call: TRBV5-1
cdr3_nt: TGCGCCAGCAGCTCACTATCGGGACAGTACACTGAAGCTTTCTTT
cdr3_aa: CASSSLSGQYTEAFF

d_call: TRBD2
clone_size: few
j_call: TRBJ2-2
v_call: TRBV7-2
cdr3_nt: TGTGCCACCCACACATTCCGGGACTACGCCGGGGAGCTGTTTTTT
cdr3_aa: CATHTFRDYAGELFF

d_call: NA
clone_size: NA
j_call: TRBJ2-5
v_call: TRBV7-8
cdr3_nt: TGTGCCAGCAGCTTAGCTGCCCGGGCCCAAGAGACCCAGTACTTC
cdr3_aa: CASSLAARAQETQYF

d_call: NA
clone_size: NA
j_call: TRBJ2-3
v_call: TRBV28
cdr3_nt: TGTGCCAGCAGCGTTGTAACTTCGGATACGCAGTATTTT
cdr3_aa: CASSVVTSDTQYF

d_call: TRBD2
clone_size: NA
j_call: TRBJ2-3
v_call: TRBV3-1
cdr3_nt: TGTGCCAGCAGTCCAGCGGGGATACTCACAGATACGCAGTATTTT
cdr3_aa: CASSPAGILTDTQYF

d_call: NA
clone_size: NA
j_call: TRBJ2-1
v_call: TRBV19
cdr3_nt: TGTGCCAGTAGGAGACAGGCCTCACTCTCCTACAATGAGCAGTTCTTC
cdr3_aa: CASRRQASLSYNEQFF

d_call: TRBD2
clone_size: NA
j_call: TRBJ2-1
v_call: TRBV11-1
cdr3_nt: TGTGCCAGCAGCCAAAAGCGGGAGAGGGGGAATGAGCAGTTCTTC
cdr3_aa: CASSQKRERGNEQFF

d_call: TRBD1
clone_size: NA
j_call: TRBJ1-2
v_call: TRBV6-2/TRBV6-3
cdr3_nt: TGTGCCAGCAGCAGTCCCGGGACAGGGAACTATGGCTACACCTTC
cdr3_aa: CASSSPGTGNYGYTF

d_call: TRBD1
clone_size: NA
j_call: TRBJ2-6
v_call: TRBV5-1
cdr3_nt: TGCGCCAGCAGCAACCGGGACAGGGCTGGGGCCAACGTCCTGACTTTC
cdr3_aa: CASSNRDRAGANVLTF

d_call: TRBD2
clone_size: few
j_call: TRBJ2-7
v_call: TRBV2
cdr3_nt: TGTGCCAGCAGGAGACTAGCGGGCAGCTCCTACGAGCAGTACTTC
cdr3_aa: CASRRLAGSSYEQYF

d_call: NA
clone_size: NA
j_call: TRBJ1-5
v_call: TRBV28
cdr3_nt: TGTGCCAGCAGTTTAAGCCAGAAGAATCAGCCCCAGCATTTT
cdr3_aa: CASSLSQKNQPQHF

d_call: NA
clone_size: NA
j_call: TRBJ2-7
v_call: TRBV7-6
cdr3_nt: TGTGCCAGCAGCCCCTTTGAGGGGGACGAGCAGTACTTC
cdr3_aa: CASSPFEGDEQYF

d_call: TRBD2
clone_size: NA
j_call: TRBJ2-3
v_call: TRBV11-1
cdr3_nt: TGTGCCAGCAGCCGGCAACCTCGACTAGCGGGAGGGACAGATACGCAGTATTTT
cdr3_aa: CASSRQPRLAGGTDTQYF

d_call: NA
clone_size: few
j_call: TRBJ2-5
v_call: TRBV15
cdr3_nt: TGTGCCACCAGCAACCCCTTCGGGAGACCCGAGATTCGAGAGACCCAGTACTTC
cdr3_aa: CATSNPFGRPEIRETQYF

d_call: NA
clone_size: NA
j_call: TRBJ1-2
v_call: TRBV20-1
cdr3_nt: TGCAGTGCTTCCCGACTTGATGACACAGGGAGCTATGGCTACACCTTC
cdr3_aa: CSASRLDDTGSYGYTF

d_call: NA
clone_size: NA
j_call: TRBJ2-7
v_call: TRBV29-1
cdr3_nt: TGCAGCGTTGAAGATCTGAGGGAACCCACCTACGAGCAGTACTTC
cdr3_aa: CSVEDLREPTYEQYF

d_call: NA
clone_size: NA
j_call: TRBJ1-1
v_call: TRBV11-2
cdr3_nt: TGTGCCAGCAGCCCTCAGTTAGACACTGAAGCTTTCTTT
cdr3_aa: CASSPQLDTEAFF

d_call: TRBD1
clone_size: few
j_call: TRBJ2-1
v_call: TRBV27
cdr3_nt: TGTGCCAGCGGCTCGACAGGGTACCTCAATGAGCAGTTCTTC
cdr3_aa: CASGSTGYLNEQFF

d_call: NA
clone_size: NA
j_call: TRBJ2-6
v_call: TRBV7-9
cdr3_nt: TGTGCCAGCAGCGGTACTACTCCCTCTGGGGCCAACGTCCTGACTTTC
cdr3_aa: CASSGTTPSGANVLTF

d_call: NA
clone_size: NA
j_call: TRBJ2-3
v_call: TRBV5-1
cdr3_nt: TGCGCCAGCAGCCCTGAGGGTCCCACAGATACGCAGTATTTT
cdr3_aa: CASSPEGPTDTQYF

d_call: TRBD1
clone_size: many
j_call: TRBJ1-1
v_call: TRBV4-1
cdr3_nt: TGCGCCAGCAGCCACCAGAGTAAGTTGGACAGGCCTAACACTGAAGCTTTCTTT
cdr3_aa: CASSHQSKLDRPNTEAFF